This record covers a single TCR beta chain. This clonotype was counted many times. Its target antigen remains unknown. No much larger clone is present one base from it, and per-base qualities are unavailable. The CDR3 runs 13 residues from the cysteine to the phenylalanine. The entry retains the CDR3 DNA only, 39 bases that are in frame from base 1. The germline ends are 8 bases apart after V is trimmed by 5 bases and J by 1 base. Based on the germline V gene, the CDR1 and CDR2 sequences are SGHTA and FQGNSA. Graves' hyperthyroidism was defined as stable when no progression to ophthalmopathy occurred over 18 months of follow-up. Hyperthyroidism patients were newly diagnosed, with disease duration under 2 months, and aged 18 to 65 years. Exclusion was applied to patients with uncontrolled infections, other autoimmune diseases, pregnancy or lactation. Clinical symptoms, serum thyroxine and TRAb, thyroid ultrasound, and orbital computed tomography formed the basis for the diagnoses. Trizol reagent was used to extract total RNA, and RNA quality was then checked on an Agilent 2100 Bioanalyzer.

Amplification of TCR beta CDR3 regions was carried out from RNA transcripts. The first round of RT-PCR for the TCR CDR3 was performed with the HTBI primer set and the Qiagen OneStep RT-PCR kit. Libraries were constructed in a second round of multiplex PCR, after which size selection and purification were performed. Libraries were sequenced paired-end with 100 bp reads on an Illumina HiSeq2000. Per the authors' processing: Raw data were processed with SOAPnuke, discarding reads with adapters, uncalled bases, mean Phred below 15, or no exact constant-primer or identifier match. High-quality paired reads were merged using COPE v1.2.5, and each unique nucleotide sequence was defined as a clonotype. Clonotypes were aligned to IMGT TRBV, TRBD and TRBJ reference segments using MiTCR v1.1. Analysis was restricted to V-J combinations with a frequency above 0.0001, which covered 99.2% of repertoires. A TCS score was defined as the ratio of F50 (clonal expansion) to E x V (chaos), with BLOSUM62-based TCRdist applied between CDR3 peptides within each V-J. Welch's t-statistics and random forest reduced fewer than 600 V-J features to roughly 13, which were used in a naive Bayes classifier (R e1071). Starting from the raw public reads, TCRdb applied fastp trimming at Q25, assembled clones with MiXCR and retained in-frame beta chains. Each CDR3 protein gets just one entry, which takes the most common genes and DNA from the rows behind it. The V and J calls here are based on TCRdb, not the publication. This sample has 560,000 or so distinct CDR3 sequences in its table, and under 60% of those were observed once. The ten largest make up about 7.8% of the sample.

This record belongs to a study of T cells in Graves' hyperthyroidism and ophthalmopathy (dated by TCRdb to about 2019). About the investigation overall: TCR V-J signatures able to tell the groups apart were searched for in a discovery cohort of approximately 95 patients, of whom 43 had Graves' ophthalmopathy and under 65 had stable Graves' hyperthyroidism. Prospective prediction of ophthalmopathy was tested in an independent validation cohort of fewer than 20 hyperthyroidism patients and 15 to 17 patients who later progressed to ophthalmopathy. The 85 to 100 discovery patients were divided at random into training and test sets in a 7:3 ratio. The study also compared thyroid tissue and blood T-cell repertoires from 5 to 7 Graves' hyperthyroidism patients. Once sampling was done, hyperthyroidism patients were given methimazole at a starting dose of 30 mg daily, whereas ophthalmopathy patients were given high-dose intravenous methylprednisolone. The paper describes TCR Vbeta CDR3 sequencing of more than 120 peripheral blood samples, made up of some 40 ophthalmopathy patients, 70 to 75 hyperthyroidism patients and about 17 progressor patients.

General conclusions and limits of the study: During validation, the model predicted progression to ophthalmopathy a median of around 6 months ahead of onset, with around 71% sensitivity and under 85% specificity. Blood samples also contained most of the expanded thyroid clonotypes (frequency above 0.001), which suggests that blood repertoires may reflect thyroid immune responses. No statistical method was used to fix the sample size in advance, and group allocation was not hidden from the investigators. A 13 V-J signature model separated ophthalmopathy from stable hyperthyroidism, with about 88% sensitivity and about 81% specificity in cross-validation and 80%/75% in testing.

Sequencing was done on a sample of peripheral blood or thyroid tissue (not recorded which). The receptor comes from a woman under 30 with Graves' hyperthyroidism. Donor details come from another sample of the same person, matched by shared clones. This receptor chain uses TRBV7-2 and TRBJ1-1; confidence is insufficient to name the D gene. The bases are TGTGCCAGCAGCCCCTACAAGAACACTGAAGCTTTCTTT. Its coded protein is CASSPYKNTEAFF.